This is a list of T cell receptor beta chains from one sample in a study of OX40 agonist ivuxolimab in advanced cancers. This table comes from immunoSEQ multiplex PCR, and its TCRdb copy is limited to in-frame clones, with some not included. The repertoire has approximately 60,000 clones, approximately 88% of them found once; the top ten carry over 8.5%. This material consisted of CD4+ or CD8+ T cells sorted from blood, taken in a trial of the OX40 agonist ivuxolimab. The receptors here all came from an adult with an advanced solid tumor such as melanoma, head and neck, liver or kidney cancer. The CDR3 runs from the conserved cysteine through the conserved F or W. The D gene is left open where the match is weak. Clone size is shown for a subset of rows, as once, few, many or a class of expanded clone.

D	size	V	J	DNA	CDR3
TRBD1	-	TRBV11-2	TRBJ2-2	TGTGCCAGCAGCAGGGGGCCAGCCGGGGAGCTGTTTTTT	CASSRGPAGELFF
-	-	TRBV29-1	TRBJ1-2	TGCAGCGTTGAGGTCACGACAGGTTCCTTCTATGGCTACACCTTC	CSVEVTTGSFYGYTF
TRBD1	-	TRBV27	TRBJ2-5	TGTGCCAGCAGTGCGACAGGGGGACAAGAGACCCAGTACTTC	CASSATGGQETQYF
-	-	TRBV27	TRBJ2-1	TGTGCCAGCAGTACGCGGACAGAACTGAGCTCCTACAATGAGCAGTTCTTC	CASSTRTELSSYNEQFF
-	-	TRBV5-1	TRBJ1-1	TGCGCCAGCAGCTTGGGACAAGAGAACACTGAAGCTTTCTTT	CASSLGQENTEAFF
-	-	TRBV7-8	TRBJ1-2	TGTGCCAGCAGCTTAGAGTGGGGAGGAGACTATGGCTACACCTTC	CASSLEWGGDYGYTF
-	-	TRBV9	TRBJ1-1	TGTGCCAGCAGCGTAGAGTCGTTGAACACTGAAGCTTTCTTT	CASSVESLNTEAFF
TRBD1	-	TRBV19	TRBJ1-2	TGTGCCAGTAGTCTAGGGACAGGTTTTGGCTACACCTTC	CASSLGTGFGYTF
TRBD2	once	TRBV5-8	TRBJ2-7	TGTGCCAGCAGCGCGGTGACTAGCCGCCATCTCGAGCAGTACTTC	CASSAVTSRHLEQYF
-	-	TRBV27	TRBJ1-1	TGTGCCAGCAGTTTATCAGGGTACACTGAAGCTTTCTTT	CASSLSGYTEAFF
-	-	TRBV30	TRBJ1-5	TGTGCCTGGAGTGTAGGCAGCGGCAATCAGCCCCAGCATTTT	CAWSVGSGNQPQHF
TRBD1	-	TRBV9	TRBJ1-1	TGTGCCAGCAGCGTATGGGCAGGGGGCCCCTCATGGGTCACTGAAGCTTTCTTT	CASSVWAGGPSWVTEAFF
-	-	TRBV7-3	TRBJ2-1	TGTGCCAGCAGCTTCGAACGAAGGGGACTGCACTACAATGAGCAGTTCTTC	CASSFERRGLHYNEQFF
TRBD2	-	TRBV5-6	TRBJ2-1	TGTGCCAGCAGCCTTCGACTAGCGGGGATTTTGGATGAGCAGTTCTTC	CASSLRLAGILDEQFF
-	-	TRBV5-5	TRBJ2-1	TGTGCCAGCAGCTTGAGGGAGAATGAGCAGTTCTTC	CASSLRENEQFF
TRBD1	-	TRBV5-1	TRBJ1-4	TGCGCCAGCAGCTGGGGGCCTTCGCAGGGGGAATTCGAAAAACTGTTTTTT	CASSWGPSQGEFEKLFF
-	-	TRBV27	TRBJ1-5	TGTGCCAGCAGTTTTTATGGGTTTAGCAATCAGCCCCAGCATTTT	CASSFYGFSNQPQHF
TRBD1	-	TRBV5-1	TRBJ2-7	TGCGCCAGCAGCTTTTCGGCTCAGGGGGCGAGGGCGGAACCCTACGAGCAGTACTTC	CASSFSAQGARAEPYEQYF
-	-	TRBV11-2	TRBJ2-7	TGTGCCAGCAGCTCCATACTAGACTACGAGCAGTACTTC	CASSSILDYEQYF
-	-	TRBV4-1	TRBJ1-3	TGCGCCAGCAGCCTCGAACGTGGGGCTGGAAACACCATATATTTT	CASSLERGAGNTIYF
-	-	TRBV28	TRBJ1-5	TGTGCCAGCGGACCTGGGACGGAAGGACGGGGTCAGCCCCAGCATTTT	CASGPGTEGRGQPQHF
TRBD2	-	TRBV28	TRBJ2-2	TGTGCCAGCAGTTTATACTGGGCGGGAGGGCCCCACGGGGAGCTGTTTTTT	CASSLYWAGGPHGELFF
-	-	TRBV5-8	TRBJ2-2	TGTGCCAGCAGCTTAAGGGGACTTCTTCACGGGGAGCTGTTTTTT	CASSLRGLLHGELFF
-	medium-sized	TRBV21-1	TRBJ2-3	TGTGCCAGCAGCCTAAAGCGGGAGTTGGTGGCAGATACGCAGTATTTT	CASSLKRELVADTQYF
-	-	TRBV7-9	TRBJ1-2	TGTGCCAGCAGCTTAACAGAGGGGCCCCAGTATGGCTACACCTTC	CASSLTEGPQYGYTF
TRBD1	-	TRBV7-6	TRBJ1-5	TGTGCCAGCAGCCTCGGACAGGGCGCCCAGCATTTT	CASSLGQGAQHF
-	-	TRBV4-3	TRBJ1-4	TGCGCCAGCAGCCAAGATCGAGCGACAGCATCCACTAATGAAAAACTGTTTTTT	CASSQDRATASTNEKLFF
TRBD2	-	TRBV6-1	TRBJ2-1	TGTGCCGGGTATAGCGGGGGGATCCACAATGAGCAGTTCTTC	CAGYSGGIHNEQFF
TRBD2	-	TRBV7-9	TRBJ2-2	TGTGCCAGCCCGCGGGAGATCACCGGGGAGCTGTTTTTT	CASPREITGELFF
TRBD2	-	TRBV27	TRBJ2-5	TGTGCCAGCAGGTTGGCGGGGGGAGGATTGGAGACCCAGTACTTC	CASRLAGGGLETQYF
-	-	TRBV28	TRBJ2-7	TGTGCCAGCAGTTTGGCATCGGAAGAGCAGTACTTC	CASSLASEEQYF
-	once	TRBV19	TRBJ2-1	TGTGCCAGTAGTATAGGAGGGAGTGAGCAGTTCTTC	CASSIGGSEQFF
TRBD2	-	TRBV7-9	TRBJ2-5	TGTGCCAGCAGCGGAGCGGGGAACGGGGGGTCCCAGTACTTC	CASSGAGNGGSQYF
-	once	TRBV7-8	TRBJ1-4	TGTGCCAGCAGCCCAGACAGTCGTTCTGAAAAACTGTTTTTT	CASSPDSRSEKLFF
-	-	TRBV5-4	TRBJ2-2	TGTGCCAGCAGCGAGGGGACCGGGGAGCTGTTTTTT	CASSEGTGELFF
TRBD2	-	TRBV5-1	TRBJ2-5	TGCGCCAGCAGCTTGGCCCTCCTCCCACTAGCGGTTAGTGAGACCCAGTACTTC	CASSLALLPLAVSETQYF
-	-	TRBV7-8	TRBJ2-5	TGTGCCAGCAGCATGGCGGCGGAGACCCAGTACTTC	CASSMAAETQYF
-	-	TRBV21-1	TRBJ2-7	TGTGCCAGCAGCAAAAGGGCTCCTTCACTGTCCCCCCTCCTCGAGCAGTACTTC	CASSKRAPSLSPLLEQYF
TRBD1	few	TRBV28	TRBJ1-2	TGTGCCAGCAGTTTCTCGACAGGGGGCTATGGCTACACCTTC	CASSFSTGGYGYTF
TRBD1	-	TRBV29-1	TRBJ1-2	TGCAGCGTTGAAGATTTTCAGGGGGCGCCTCTACACTATGGCTACACCTTC	CSVEDFQGAPLHYGYTF
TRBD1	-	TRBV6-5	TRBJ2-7	TGTGCCAGCAGCCTCCGGGACAGAACCTACGAGCAGTACTTC	CASSLRDRTYEQYF
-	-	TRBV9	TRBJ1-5	TGTGCCAGCAGTCCCGACGGGGATAGCAATCAGCCCCAGCATTTT	CASSPDGDSNQPQHF
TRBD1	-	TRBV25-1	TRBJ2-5	TGTGCCAGCAGTCTTCGGGACAGGCCCCAAGAGACCCAGTACTTC	CASSLRDRPQETQYF
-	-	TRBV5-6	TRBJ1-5	TGTGCCAGCAGCTTGGGGGGCTCCGAGTTGATTCAGCCCCAGCATTTT	CASSLGGSELIQPQHF
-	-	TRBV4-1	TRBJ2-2	TGCGCCAGCTCCACAGGGACCGGGGAGCTGTTTTTT	CASSTGTGELFF
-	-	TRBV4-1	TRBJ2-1	TGCGCCAGCAGCCAAGGGAGGTGGGGTGAGCAGTTCTTC	CASSQGRWGEQFF
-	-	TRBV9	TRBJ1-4	TGTGCCAGCAGCGTACTGCCAGGCGAACTGTTTTTT	CASSVLPGELFF
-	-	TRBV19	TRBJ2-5	TGTGCCAGTAGTATTGCTGTGTACCAAGAGACCCAGTACTTC	CASSIAVYQETQYF
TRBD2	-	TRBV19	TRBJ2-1	TGTGCCAGTACATCGGGGTGGCGGGAGGACAATGAGCAGTTCTTC	CASTSGWREDNEQFF
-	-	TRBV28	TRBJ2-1	TGTGCCAGCAGTGCCGGACAGTTCAATGAGCAGTTCTTC	CASSAGQFNEQFF
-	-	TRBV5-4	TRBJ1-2	TGTGCCAGCAGCTGGGTCGGACAAGATGGCTACACCTTC	CASSWVGQDGYTF
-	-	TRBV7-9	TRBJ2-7	TGTGCCAGCAGAACGAACAGTCACGGGTCCTACGAGCAGTACTTC	CASRTNSHGSYEQYF
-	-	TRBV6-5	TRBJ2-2	TGTGCCAGCAGTCAAACGAACACCGGGGAGCTGTTTTTT	CASSQTNTGELFF
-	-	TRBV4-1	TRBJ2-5	TGCGCCAGCAGTCCTACGTACCAAGAGACCCAGTACTTC	CASSPTYQETQYF
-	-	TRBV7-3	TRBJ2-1	TGTGCCAGCAGCTTAAGGTTAGGAATCTACAATGAGCAGTTCTTC	CASSLRLGIYNEQFF
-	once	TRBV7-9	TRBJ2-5	TGTGCCAGCACCCAATCAACAGGGAACATCCAAGAGACCCAGTACTTC	CASTQSTGNIQETQYF
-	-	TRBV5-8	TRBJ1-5	TGTGCCAGCAGCGTACCGGGACCGCGCAATCAGCCCCAGCATTTT	CASSVPGPRNQPQHF
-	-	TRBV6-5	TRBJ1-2	TGTGCCAGCAGTTACTCGACGAAAGGCCCGAATGGCTACACCTTC	CASSYSTKGPNGYTF
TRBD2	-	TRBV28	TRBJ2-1	TGTGCCAGCAGTTTAAGGACTAGTCCTCATCAGTTCTTC	CASSLRTSPHQFF